Below, 16 T cell receptor beta chains from the same sample are listed, as sequenced in a study of Graves' ophthalmopathy and Graves' hyperthyroidism (dated by TCRdb to 2016 to 2019). TCRdb names Illumina HiSeq 2000 as the instrument used. For repertoire sequencing, TCR beta CDR3 regions were amplified from RNA transcripts. The first round of RT-PCR was done with HTBI primers and the Qiagen OneStep RT-PCR kit, and was followed by a second round of multiplex PCR, then size selection and purification. In TCRdb, the public reads were trimmed at Q25 with fastp and aligned with MiXCR, with productive beta chains retained. CDR3 protein sequences are deduplicated, and each keeps its most common genes and DNA. Recorded for this sample are fewer than 600,000 distinct CDR3 sequences; approximately 15% of them occurred a single time. The top ten clones comprise around 9.8% of the sample. The specimen sequenced was blood. Receptor source: a woman in her twenties or thirties with Graves' ophthalmopathy. Donor details come from another sample of the same person, matched by shared clones.

This clonotype has ten or more counts. This chain connects TRBV12-3 or TRBV12-4 to TRBJ2-5; 8 bases agree with TRBD2. The CDR3 consists of 16 residues. Trimming at V came to 2 bases and at J to 1 base, leaving 6 bases not matched to a gene. The CDR3 DNA is TGTGCCAGCAGTTTAAGTGTCAGCGGGGGCCAAGAGACCCAGTACTTC. Its translation: CASSLSVSGGQETQYF.

This clonotype was seen ten or more times. This rearrangement joins TRBV20-1 to TRBJ2-7; 10 nucleotides line up with TRBD2. J was trimmed by 3 bases and V by 6 bases; bases with no gene match: 14. CDR1 and CDR2 from the germline V gene are DFQATT and SNEGSKA (reference sequence). This CDR3 comprises 16 residues. The CDR3 DNA follows: TGCAGTGCCACCGGGGGGGTAGCGGGAGGTGTCTACGAGCAGTACTTC. Its translation: CSATGGVAGGVYEQYF.

This clonotype was counted only a few times. J is TRBJ2-2 and V is TRBV12-3 or TRBV12-4; 7 nucleotides line up with TRBD2. This CDR3 comprises 14 residues. V trimming: 7 bases; J trimming: 5 bases; junction bases outside the gene matches: 7. The CDR3 is CASTKLGGTGELFF. The CDR3 DNA reads as TGTGCCAGCACCAAATTGGGGGGGACCGGGGAGCTGTTTTTT.

This clonotype was detected many times. This chain joins TRBV12-3 or TRBV12-4 and TRBJ1-5; 11 bases match TRBD1. The CDR3 extends over 16 amino acids. The trim removed 5 bases at V and 7 bases at J, leaving 10 bases unmatched. For the CDR3, the DNA is TGTGCCAGCAGTCCAATGGGACAGGGGGGAATCCAGCCCCAGCATTTT. Translating gives CASSPMGQGGIQPQHF.

This clonotype was counted ten times or more. This rearrangement joins TRBV28 to TRBJ1-1; D gene unclear. The CDR3 consists of 18 residues. Germline loops: CDR1 MDHEN, CDR2 SYDVKM. The V end was cut by 3 bases, the J end by 0 bases, with 20 bases between. The CDR3 nucleotides are TGTGCCAGCAGTTTCATCCCAAGGTTTACCCGAATGAACACTGAAGCTTTCTTT. This codes for CASSFIPRFTRMNTEAFF. The whole variable domain, remainder taken from reference TRBV28 and TRBJ1-1, is DVKVTQSSRYLVKRTGEKVFLECVQDMDHENMFWYRQDPGLGLRLIYFSYDVKMKEKGDIPEGYSVSREKKERFSLILESASTNQTSMYLCASSFIPRFTRMNTEAFFGQGTRLTVV.

This clonotype was observed many times. The V gene is TRBV30, the J gene TRBJ1-6, with 8 bases that match TRBD1. V lost 0 bases, J lost 7 bases, and 5 bases stayed unmatched. Per the germline V gene, CDR1 is GTSNPN and CDR2 is SVGIG (reference sequence). The CDR3 length is 15 residues. The chain's CDR3 is CAWSVLRGRNSPLHF. The CDR3 bases are TGTGCCTGGAGTGTACTCAGGGGGCGAAATTCACCCCTCCACTTT.

This clonotype was detected ten times or more. The chain recombines TRBV6-1 with TRBJ2-5, with unresolved D. Between the trimmed V and J ends, which lost 6 bases and 1 base, there was a span of 21 bases. CDR1 is MNHNS and CDR2 is SASEGT in the germline V gene. This CDR3 region has 17 residues. CDR3 bases: TGTGCCAGCAGCAAACCTGTGGGTCTCAGGCTCCAAGAGACCCAGTACTTC. Protein: CASSKPVGLRLQETQYF.

The sample holds many counts of this clonotype. The chain couples TRBV4-1 to TRBJ2-7, with TRBD2 matching 8 bases. This CDR3 has 17 amino acids. After removal of 0 bases from V and 0 bases from J, the junction contained 7 bases not matched to a gene. Germline CDR1 and CDR2: MGHRA and YSYEKL. The CDR3 region is CASSQDFLAGSSYEQYF. In DNA form, the CDR3 reads TGCGCCAGCAGCCAAGATTTCCTAGCGGGTTCCTCCTACGAGCAGTACTTC.

The chain links TRBV29-1 to TRBJ2-4; D uncertain. V gave up 2 bases and J gave up 8 bases, with 10 bases separating them. The CDR3 has 12 residues. From germline, CDR1 is SQVTM and CDR2 ANQGSEA. The CDR3 here is CSVEIAGYIQYF. CDR3 DNA sequence: TGCAGCGTTGAAATCGCCGGGTACATTCAGTACTTC.

The table lists this clonotype with many counts. The genes are TRBV2 and TRBJ1-1; possible D gene TRBD1, 5 bases. Trimming pared 0 bases from V and 11 bases from J, leaving 22 bases between. Germline values: CDR1 SNHLY, CDR2 FYNNEI. The CDR3 contains 16 residues. CDR3 DNA sequence: TGTGCCAGCAGTGAAGCGCTTCCAGGGTATGGCGGTGGGGCTTTCTTT. Encoded protein: CASSEALPGYGGGAFF.

The table lists this clonotype with many counts. The chain joins TRBV6-1 to TRBJ1-1; D remains unclear. The germline V gene encodes CDR1 MNHNS and CDR2 SASEGT. The CDR3 length is 11 residues. V lost 10 bases and J lost 4, with 10 bases in between. The CDR3 reads CATWGSTEAFF. The CDR3 DNA follows: TGTGCCACCTGGGGTAGCACTGAAGCTTTCTTT.

This clonotype occurred many times. The gene calls are TRBV28 and TRBJ1-6, with 8 bases aligning to TRBD1. Germline assignment: CDR1 MDHEN and CDR2 SYDVKM. Losses at the gene ends were 6 bases for V and 6 bases for J; bases not matched to a gene: 4. This CDR3 is 14 amino acids long. The CDR3 DNA reads TGTGCCAGCAGACCACAGGGGGGTAATTCACCCCTCCACTTT. Protein: CASRPQGGNSPLHF.

This clonotype was seen a few times. The J gene is TRBJ2-7, the V gene TRBV2; 11 bases are a match to TRBD2. The CDR3 covers 16 residues. The germline V gene has CDR1 SNHLY and CDR2 FYNNEI. The V and J ends lost 4 bases and 0 bases, in that order; junction bases with no gene match: 5. As DNA, the CDR3 is TGTGCCAGCAGTGTGGGACTAGCGGAAAGCTCCTACGAGCAGTACTTC. It yields the protein CASSVGLAESSYEQYF.

This clonotype was counted between two and nine times. The genes are TRBV20-1 and TRBJ2-5; 10 bases are shared with TRBD2. The CDR3 loop spans 14 amino acids. The junction had 8 bases not matched to a gene; V was cut back by 6 bases and J by 4 bases. Germline V gene sequence: CDR1 DFQATT, CDR2 SNEGSKA (reference sequence). The CDR3 region has the DNA TGCAGTGCGGAAGCAATAGCGGGGGGAGAGACCCAGTACTTC. Amino acids: CSAEAIAGGETQYF.

In its sample, this clonotype was seen many times. The chain uses TRBV19 and TRBJ2-2; 7 nucleotides align to TRBD1. Trimming cost V 6 bases and J 3 bases; bases outside gene matches: 10. The V gene's germline CDR1 is LNHDA and CDR2 SQIVND (reference sequence). This CDR3 contains 16 residues. CDR3 bases: TGTGCCAGTAGCCCCTCACCGGGACAGTACACCGGGGAGCTGTTTTTT. Encoded protein: CASSPSPGQYTGELFF.

This clonotype showed up many times. The chain combines TRBV20-1 with TRBJ2-7; 9 bases align to TRBD1. Germline values: CDR1 DFQATT, CDR2 SNEGSKA (reference sequence). Losses at the gene ends were 6 bases for V and 4 bases for J; bases not matched to a gene: 4. The CDR3 covers 12 residues. CDR3 in amino acids: CSALTGGYEQYF. In nucleotides, the CDR3 is TGCAGTGCCCTGACAGGGGGTTACGAGCAGTACTTC.